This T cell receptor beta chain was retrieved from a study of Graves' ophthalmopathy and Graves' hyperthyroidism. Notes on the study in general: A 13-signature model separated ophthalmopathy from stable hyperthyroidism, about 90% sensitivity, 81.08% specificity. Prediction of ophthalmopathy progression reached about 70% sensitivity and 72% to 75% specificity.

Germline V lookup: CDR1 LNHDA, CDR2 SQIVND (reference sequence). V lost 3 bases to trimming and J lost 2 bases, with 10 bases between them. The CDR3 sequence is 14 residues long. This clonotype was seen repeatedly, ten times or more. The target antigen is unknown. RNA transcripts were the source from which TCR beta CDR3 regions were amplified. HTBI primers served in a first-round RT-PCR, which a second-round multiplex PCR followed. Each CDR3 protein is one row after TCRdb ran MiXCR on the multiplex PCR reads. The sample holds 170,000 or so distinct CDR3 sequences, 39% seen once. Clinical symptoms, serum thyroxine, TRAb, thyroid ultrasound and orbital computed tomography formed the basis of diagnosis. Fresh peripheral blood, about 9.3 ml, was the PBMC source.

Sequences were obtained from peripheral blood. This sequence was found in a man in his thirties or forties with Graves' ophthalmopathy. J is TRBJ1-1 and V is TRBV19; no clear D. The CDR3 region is CASSILAANTEAFF. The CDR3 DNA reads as TGTGCCAGTAGTATCTTGGCAGCCAACACTGAAGCTTTCTTT.